This T cell receptor (beta chain) was sequenced in a study of shared clonotypes between healthy human individuals. Study-level results: Generation probabilities were higher for clonotypes shared across all four sorted-subset donors than for unshared ones.

Libraries were prepared by immunoSEQ multiplex PCR; TCRdb keeps only in-frame clonotypes and omits some of them. The sample holds millions of clones; 85% to 95% are singletons and the top ten take around 1.1%. Terminally differentiated effector memory CD45RA+ cells were excluded from the naive CD8 cells, which were CD45RO-negative and positively selected for CCR7. The CDR3 is 14 residues long. From germline, CDR1 is MDHEN and CDR2 SYDVKM. Trimming cost V 5 bases and J 2 bases, with 13 bases left between them. To note about this clone: What it recognizes is unknown.

Sequencing input: naive CD8+ T cells sorted from blood. The origin of this receptor is a man between 18 and 29 years old in good health. The genes are TRBV28 and TRBJ2-7, with D unresolved. CDR3 sequence reads: CASSPAPSPYEQYF. The DNA of the CDR3 is TGTGCCAGCAGTCCCGCCCCCTCTCCCTACGAGCAGTACTTC.